A selection of T cell receptor beta chains follows, all from one sample in a study of immune cell composition in non-small cell lung cancer. Only in-frame clones appear in the TCRdb table, and some are missing; sequencing was by immunoSEQ multiplex PCR. The sample includes 1,200 or so clones, about 74% of them seen just once. Sequences were obtained from lung tumor tissue. Receptor source: a human donor with non-small cell lung cancer. Both conserved end residues are trimmed from each CDR3. Fields, in order: D gene, V gene, CDR3 protein. A D gene is named only where the DNA matches it firmly.

- | TRBV11-2 | ASSGRINTGELF
- | TRBV2 | ASWVGQGSSYNSPLH
- | TRBV6-1 | ATLWEGNQPQH
- | TRBV7-9 | ASSLLGVSSYEQY
- | TRBV7-9 | ASSSPRAEAF
TRBD1 | TRBV6-5 | ASNYYGQGGALGQY
- | TRBV27 | ASSFHQDGKTEAF
TRBD2 | TRBV9 | ASSVTPSGADTQY
TRBD2 | TRBV5-4 | ASIARLAGEGNEQF
TRBD2 | TRBV14 | ASSQDLGAGLHNEQF
- | TRBV11-3 | ASSRRDSEQF
TRBD1 | TRBV5-1 | ASSRQGLGDTQY
TRBD2 | TRBV9 | ASSVDGRGYYNEQF
TRBD1 | TRBV7-2 | ASSRQGNNQPQH
TRBD1 | TRBV15 | ATSSNRGLNYGYT
TRBD2 | TRBV7-2 | ASSYLAGQEAQY
- | TRBV27 | ASSLAGVRTEAF
- | TRBV9 | ASSVGGRGLNEQF
TRBD1 | TRBV5-1 | ASSLYTGTGITDTQY
- | TRBV6-6 | ASIGQGRSYEQY
- | TRBV7-9 | ASSPGWASRHEQY
TRBD1 | TRBV5-8 | ASSLGDRGESETQY
- | TRBV6-5 | ASSSTPWEQF
TRBD2 | TRBV27 | ASSSLAGGYYEQY
TRBD2 | TRBV9 | ASSVGLAGAPLTDTQY
TRBD2 | TRBV25-1 | ASSELAGLAVNTDTQY
TRBD1 | TRBV5-5 | ASSLYVSAGGTEQY
- | TRBV5-3 | ASSPRTGIQYT